A single sample gave rise to the 5 T cell receptor beta chains below, sequenced in a study of T cell repertoires in cytomegalovirus infection (dated by TCRdb to between 2019 and 2020). The treatment or condition label, as the study defines it: in vitro stimulation with specific CMV peptide epitopes to enrich CMV-specific T cells. Antigens of these TCRs are unknown. The sequencer was an Illumina HiSeq 1500. Using fastp trimming at Q25 and MiXCR clonotype assembly, TCRdb reanalyzed the public sequencing data and kept in-frame beta chains. Entries are consolidated by CDR3 protein sequence, retaining the most common genes and DNA. The sample table records 110,000 to 150,000 distinct CDR3 sequences; about 32% of these occur just once. Of the sample, 52% is held by the ten largest clones. The starting material was CD8+ T cells from cultured PBMCs, obtained from culture after CMV antigen stimulation. The receptors originated from a human donor in good health (CMV status not recorded). Some clones in this sample may be carry-over from other donors' samples.

In its sample, this clonotype was seen a few times. The V gene is TRBV27, the J gene TRBJ1-5; D is perhaps TRBD1 (5 bases). CDR3 length: 14 residues. The ends were cut back, 5 bases at V and 3 bases at J, with 11 bases in the middle. Germline-derived CDR1 and CDR2 are MNHEY and SMNVEV (reference sequence). In nucleotides, the CDR3 is TGTGCCAGCAGTCTCCAGGGAGACAATCAGCCCCAGCATTTT. Residues: CASSLQGDNQPQHF.

This clonotype was detected only once. The CDR3 coding sequence is TGTGCCAGCAGCTTAGCCCTAGACAGCGCGAAACTGTTTTTT. Translation: CASSLALDSAKLFF. The V gene is TRBV7-9, the J gene TRBJ1-4, with a possible D match to TRBD1 (5 bases). Germline V gene lookup returns CDR1 SEHNR and CDR2 FQNEAQ (reference sequence). The V end was cut by 0 bases, the J end by 11 bases, with 13 bases between. The CDR3 runs to 14 residues.

This clonotype was counted between two and nine times. The chain couples TRBV7-6 to TRBJ2-2; D may be TRBD1 (6 bases). Germline V gene lookup returns CDR1 SGHVS and CDR2 FNYEAQ. V shed 6 bases and J shed 8 bases, with 10 bases lying between them. The CDR3 is made up of 12 amino acids. DNA of the CDR3: TGTGCCAGCAGAAACAGGGCTGGGGAGCTGTTTTTT. Translating gives CASRNRAGELFF.

This clonotype was detected only a few times. V usage is TRBV27 and J usage is TRBJ1-1, with 10 positions matching TRBD1. This CDR3 has 15 amino acids. Germline CDR1 reads MNHEY; CDR2 reads SMNVEV (reference sequence). V gave up 5 bases and J gave up 4 bases; unmatched junction bases: 7. The CDR3 protein is CASSPGQGWATEAFF. For the CDR3, the DNA is TGTGCCAGCAGTCCGGGACAGGGGTGGGCCACTGAAGCTTTCTTT.

The chain joins TRBV7-2 to TRBJ1-5; D call uncertain. The ends were cut back, 3 bases at V and 2 bases at J, with 11 bases in the middle. The CDR3 loop spans 15 amino acids. Germline V gives CDR1 SGHTA, CDR2 FQGNSA. This chain's CDR3 is CASSFGVGGNQPQHF. In DNA form, the CDR3 reads TGTGCCAGCAGCTTCGGGGTGGGAGGCAATCAGCCCCAGCATTTT.